The entry that follows covers one T cell receptor beta chain sequence. Its antigen is not identified. Clones were sequenced by immunoSEQ multiplex PCR, and TCRdb holds only the in-frame ones, with some missing. The repertoire holds 130,000 to 150,000 clones, with around 90% as singletons. The sample belongs to a study of T cell responses to AZD1222 COVID-19 vaccine. Study outcomes and limitations: Sampling captured repertoires only after the peak T cell response. Spike as a whole was targeted by vaccine-associated CD4 TCRs, dominant at 160-218 and 743-854. The breadth and depth of Spike-specific TCRs increased once two AZD1222 doses had been given. Only 5 to 7 AZD1222 recipients tested seropositive at baseline.

This CDR3 has 13 residues. Losses at the gene ends were 4 bases for V and 3 bases for J; bases not matched to a gene: 2. Looked up from germline, CDR1 is MNHEY and CDR2 is SMNVEV (reference sequence). The sequence came from an adult in good health. This chain joins TRBV27 and TRBJ1-1, with 7 bases matching TRBD1. The input for sequencing was peripheral blood, taken on day 0 of AZD1222 vaccination. Written as DNA, the CDR3 is TGTGCCAGCAGTTATGACAGGGACACTGAAGCTTTCTTT. Its protein is CASSYDRDTEAFF.